The clone carrying this T cell receptor beta chain was detected a few times. This record comes from a study of blood T cell repertoires in COVID-19. The CDR3 contains 15 residues. The germline V and J ends were trimmed by 6 bases and 4 bases, with 19 bases remaining between them. Per the germline V gene, CDR1 is MGHRA and CDR2 is YSYEKL. Using immunoSEQ multiplex PCR, the repertoire was profiled, and TCRdb retains in-frame clones only, with some absent. The table has about 59,000 clones, roughly 90% seen once. Material: peripheral blood. V gene TRBV4-1 combines with J gene TRBJ2-7, with D possibly being TRBD1 (5 bases). The receptor's source is an older man in a cohort sampled during active COVID-19. The CDR3 loop reads CASSLDAAGWYEQYF. DNA for the CDR3: TGCGCCAGCAGTCTTGACGCCGCAGGGTGGTACGAGCAGTACTTC.